This TCR beta chain was sequenced during a study of blood T cells in healthy people across ages. Using a J-beta primer mix together with a sample-barcoded 5' primer, a second PCR was run for about 6 to 12 cycles. One entry per CDR3 protein results from TCRdb running MiXCR on the 5' RACE reads. The sample shows roughly 500,000 distinct CDR3 sequences, about 24% of them seen only once. The V gene's germline CDR1 is LGHDT and CDR2 YNNKEL (reference sequence). The CDR3 covers 16 residues. Separately, the same data were catalogued under a study of T cells of mothers and their children.

The TCR sequence derives from a boy younger than 18 in good health. Sample: blood. The chain uses TRBV3-1 and TRBJ2-5; 9 positions agree with TRBD2. The DNA end favors TRBJ2-1, so the J call may be wrong. The CDR3 nucleotides are TGTGCCAGCAGCCAAGATCCTGCGGGGGGGCGTAATGAGCAGTTCTTC. Translating it yields CASSQDPAGGRNEQFF.